This TCR beta chain was identified in a study of blood T cell repertoires in COVID-19. CDR1 and CDR2 (germline): SQVTM, ANQGSEA. The CDR3 loop spans 13 amino acids. V gave up 6 bases and J gave up 4 bases, with 15 bases separating them. Clones were sequenced by immunoSEQ multiplex PCR, and TCRdb holds only the in-frame ones, with some missing. Among around 190,000 clones listed, roughly 87% were seen once. The sequenced material came from PBMCs or T cells enriched from blood (not recorded which). V usage is TRBV29-1 and J usage is TRBJ1-1; D is unresolved. The clonotype originates from a man between 18 and 29 years old with acute COVID-19. This chain's CDR3 is CSVRGRLITEAFF. CDR3 in DNA: TGCAGCGTCCGCGGGCGGCTGATCACTGAAGCTTTCTTT.